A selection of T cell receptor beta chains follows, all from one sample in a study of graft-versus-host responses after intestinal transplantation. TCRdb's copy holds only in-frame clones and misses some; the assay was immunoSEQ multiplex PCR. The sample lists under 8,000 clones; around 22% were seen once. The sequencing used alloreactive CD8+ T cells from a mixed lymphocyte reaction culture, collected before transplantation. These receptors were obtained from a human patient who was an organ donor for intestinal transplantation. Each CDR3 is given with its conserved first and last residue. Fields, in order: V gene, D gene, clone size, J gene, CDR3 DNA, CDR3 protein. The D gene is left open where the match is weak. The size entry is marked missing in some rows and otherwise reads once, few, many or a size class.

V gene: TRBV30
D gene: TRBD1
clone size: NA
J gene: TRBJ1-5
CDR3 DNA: TGTGCCTGTAGCCCCTCGACAGGGGGCTCCCCTTATAGCAATCAGCCCCAGCATTTT
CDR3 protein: CACSPSTGGSPYSNQPQHF

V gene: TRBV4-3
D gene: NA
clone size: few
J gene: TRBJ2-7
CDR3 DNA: TGCGCCAGCAGCCAAGATCGCTTTGACAGCCACTACGAGCAGTACTTC
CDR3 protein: CASSQDRFDSHYEQYF

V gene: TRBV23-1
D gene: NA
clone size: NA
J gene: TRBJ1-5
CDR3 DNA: TGCGCCAGCAGTCTTGGCAGGACGGGGTATAGCAATCAGCCCCAGCATTTT
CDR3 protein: CASSLGRTGYSNQPQHF

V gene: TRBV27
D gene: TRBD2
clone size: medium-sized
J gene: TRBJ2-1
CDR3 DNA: TGTGCCAGCAGTCTTAGCGGGAGCTACAATGAGCAGTTCTTC
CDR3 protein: CASSLSGSYNEQFF

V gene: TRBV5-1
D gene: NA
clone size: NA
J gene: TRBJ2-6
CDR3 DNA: TGCGCCAGCAGTTGGCTCTCTGGGGCCAACGTCCTGACTTTC
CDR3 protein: CASSWLSGANVLTF

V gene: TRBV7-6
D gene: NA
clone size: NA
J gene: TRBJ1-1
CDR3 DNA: TGTGCCAGCACGTCTAACACTGAAGCTTTCTTT
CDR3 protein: CASTSNTEAFF

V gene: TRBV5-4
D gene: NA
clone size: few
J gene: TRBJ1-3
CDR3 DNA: TGTGCCAGCAGCCAGTTAGACTCTGGAAACACCATATATTTT
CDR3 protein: CASSQLDSGNTIYF

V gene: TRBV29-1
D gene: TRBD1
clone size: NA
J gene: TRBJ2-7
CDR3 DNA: TGCAGCGTTGAAGAACAGGGGGCCCCGGGGTACGAGCAGTACTTC
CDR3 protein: CSVEEQGAPGYEQYF

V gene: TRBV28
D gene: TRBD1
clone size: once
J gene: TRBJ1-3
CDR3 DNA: TGTGCCAGCAGTCCTACAGGGGAAAACACCATATATTTT
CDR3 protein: CASSPTGENTIYF

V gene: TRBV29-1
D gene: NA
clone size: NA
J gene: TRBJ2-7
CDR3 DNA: TGCAGCGTTGGCGACCCCTACTCCTACGAGCAGTACTTC
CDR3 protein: CSVGDPYSYEQYF

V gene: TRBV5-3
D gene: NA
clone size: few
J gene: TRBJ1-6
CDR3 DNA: TGTGCCAGAAGCTCCCCCCCAGAAGGAGCATTAGATTCACCCCTCCACTTT
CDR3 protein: CARSSPPEGALDSPLHF

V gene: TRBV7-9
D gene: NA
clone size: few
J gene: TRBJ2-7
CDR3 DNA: TGTGCCAGCAGCCCAAACGGGGGAGCCGAGCAGTACTTC
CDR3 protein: CASSPNGGAEQYF

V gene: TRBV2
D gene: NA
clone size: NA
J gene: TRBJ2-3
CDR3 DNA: TGTGCCAGCAGTGAAGGATTGGCGCAGTATTTT
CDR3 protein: CASSEGLAQYF

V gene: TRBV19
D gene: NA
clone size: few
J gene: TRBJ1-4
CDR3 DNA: TGTGCCAGTAGTATAGGGGCCAGCCATAATGAAAAACTGTTTTTT
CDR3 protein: CASSIGASHNEKLFF

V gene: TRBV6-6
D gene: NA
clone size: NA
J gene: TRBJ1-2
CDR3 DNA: TGTGCCAGCAGTTACCTGGACACTAACTATGGCTACACCTTC
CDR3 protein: CASSYLDTNYGYTF

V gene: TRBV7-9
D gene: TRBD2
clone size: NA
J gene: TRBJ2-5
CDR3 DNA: TGTGCCAGCAGCGGGTGGCAGCAGCCCCATTGGGAGCGGGGGACCCAGTACTTC
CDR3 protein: CASSGWQQPHWERGTQYF

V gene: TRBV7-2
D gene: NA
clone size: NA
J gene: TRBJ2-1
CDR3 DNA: TGTGCCAGCAGCTTAACCGGTAGCGGATGGTACAATGAGCAGTTCTTC
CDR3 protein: CASSLTGSGWYNEQFF

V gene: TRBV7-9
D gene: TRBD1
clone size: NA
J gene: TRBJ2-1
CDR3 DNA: TGTGCCAGCAGCCCCACAGGGGTGAGGTACAATGAGCAGTTCTTC
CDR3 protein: CASSPTGVRYNEQFF

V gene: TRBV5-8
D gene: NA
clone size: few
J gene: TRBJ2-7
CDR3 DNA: TGTGCCAGCAGCGCCCGGGACACACACTACGAGCAGTACTTC
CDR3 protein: CASSARDTHYEQYF

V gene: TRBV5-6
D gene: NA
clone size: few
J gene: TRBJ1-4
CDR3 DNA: TGTGCCAGCAGCTTGGGTCTCAGGGGAAATCGTGAAAAACTGTTTTTT
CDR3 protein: CASSLGLRGNREKLFF

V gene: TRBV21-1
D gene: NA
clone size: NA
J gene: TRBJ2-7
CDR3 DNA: TGTGCCAGCAGTAGCGCCCTAGTACACGTGTTAGACGAGCAGTACTTC
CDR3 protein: CASSSALVHVLDEQYF

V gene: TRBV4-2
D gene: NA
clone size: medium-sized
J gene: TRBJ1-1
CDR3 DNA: TGTGCCAGCAGCCAAGTTCTCCGGGACACCTTCACTGAAGCTTTCTTT
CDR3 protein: CASSQVLRDTFTEAFF

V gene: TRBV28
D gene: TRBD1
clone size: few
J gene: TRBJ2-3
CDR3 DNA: TGTGCCAGCAGTTTATGGACAGGGCCAGATACGCAGTATTTT
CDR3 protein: CASSLWTGPDTQYF